The clone carrying this T cell receptor beta chain was detected once. This sample was taken from a study of T cell changes during pregnancy in multiple sclerosis. This CDR3 spans 13 amino acids. V was clipped by 0 bases and J by 8 bases, with 11 bases between them. Germline lookup yields CDR1 SGDLS and CDR2 YYNGEE. Method: immunoSEQ multiplex PCR; TCRdb's copy keeps in-frame clones and lacks some. The sample carries about 93,000 clones, around 91% recorded once. This chain links TRBV9 with TRBJ1-2, with D maybe TRBD1 (5 bases). The origin of this receptor is a female donor in good health, enrolled as a control in a pregnancy study. Sequences were derived from peripheral blood, sampled after pregnancy. The CDR3 here is CASSVGQSIGYTF. The CDR3, as DNA: TGTGCCAGCAGCGTAGGACAGTCTATAGGCTACACCTTC.